Many counts were recorded for the clone carrying this T cell receptor beta chain. No antigen is known for it. The data are from a study of glioma-infiltrating T cells. Using RNA template, CDR3s of TCR alpha and beta were amplified with iRepertoire arm-PCR. One-step reverse transcription and amplification started from about 100-400 ng of tissue mRNA or PBMC total RNA. One entry per CDR3 protein, called by TCRdb with MiXCR from the multiplex PCR reads. The profile shows 85,000 to 110,000 distinct CDR3 sequences, about 28% of them singletons. Study-level points and caveats: Tissue-blood divergence was below expectation in non-neoplastic patients, above in gliomas.

This CDR3 contains 13 residues. Germline V gene data show CDR1 as SNHLY and CDR2 as FYNNEI. Trimming cost V 0 bases and J 1 base, with 3 bases left between them. This sequence was found in a human donor with low-grade glioma or glioblastoma, undergoing nonglioma brain surgery, or in good health (not recorded which). This sequence joins TRBV2 and TRBJ2-5; no clear D. The sequenced sample was glioma tissue, nonneoplastic brain tissue, or PBMCs (not recorded which). CDR3 residues: CASSEARQETQYF. In DNA, the CDR3 is TGTGCCAGCAGTGAAGCCCGCCAAGAGACCCAGTACTTC.